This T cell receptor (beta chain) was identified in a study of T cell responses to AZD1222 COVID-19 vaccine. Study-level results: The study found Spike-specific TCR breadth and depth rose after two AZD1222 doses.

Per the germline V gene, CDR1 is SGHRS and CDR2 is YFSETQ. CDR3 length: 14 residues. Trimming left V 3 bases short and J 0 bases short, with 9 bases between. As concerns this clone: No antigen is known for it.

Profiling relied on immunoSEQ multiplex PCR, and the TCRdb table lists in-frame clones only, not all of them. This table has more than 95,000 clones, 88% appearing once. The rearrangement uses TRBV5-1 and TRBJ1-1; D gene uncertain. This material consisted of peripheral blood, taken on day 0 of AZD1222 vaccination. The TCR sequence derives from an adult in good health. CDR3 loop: CASSSTRLNTEAFF. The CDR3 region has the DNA TGCGCCAGCAGCTCGACACGATTGAACACTGAAGCTTTCTTT. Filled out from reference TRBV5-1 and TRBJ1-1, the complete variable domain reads KAGVTQTPRYLIKTRGQQVTLSCSPISGHRSVSWYQQTPGQGLQFLFEYFSETQRNKGNFPGRFSGRQFSNSRSEMNVSTLELGDSALYLCASSSTRLNTEAFFGQGTRLTVV.